This entry lists 32 T cell receptor beta chains sequenced from one sample in a study of blood T cell repertoires in COVID-19. The protocol was immunoSEQ multiplex PCR, while the TCRdb copy is restricted to in-frame clones and leaves out a portion. Here the sample spans around 110,000 clones, 70% to 85% being singletons. The material sequenced was peripheral blood. The source is a man in his 70s with active or convalescent COVID-19.

This chain links TRBV6-5 with TRBJ1-2, with a possible D match to TRBD1 (6 bases). The CDR3 consists of 15 residues. Germline lookup yields CDR1 MNHEY and CDR2 SVGAGI. V lost 9 bases to trimming and J lost 4 bases, with 21 bases between them. The CDR3 region is CASKSRTVRGYGYTF. As DNA, the CDR3 is TGTGCCAGTAAAAGCAGGACAGTCCGGGGCTATGGCTACACCTTC.

This clone has only a few counts. This chain uses TRBV18 with TRBJ2-7; unclear D gene. The CDR3 consists of 14 residues. Looked up from germline, CDR1 is KGHSH and CDR2 is LQKENI. Deletions cut 2 bases from V and 6 bases from J, with 14 bases between. The CDR3 DNA follows: TGTGCCAGCTCACCAGGCACATTACGTATCGAGCAGTACTTC. This translates into CASSPGTLRIEQYF.

The chain combines TRBV7-8 with TRBJ2-2; D may be TRBD1 (6 bases). V dropped 7 bases and J dropped 0 bases, with 18 bases sitting between them. The germline gives CDR1 SGHVS, CDR2 FQNEAQ. The CDR3 runs 17 residues. The CDR3 nucleotides are TGTGCCAGCACCCCCGAAGGCTGGACAGCGAACACCGGGGAGCTGTTTTTT. Protein product: CASTPEGWTANTGELFF.

The chain recombines TRBV7-3 with TRBJ2-3; 7 positions agree with TRBD2. Germline V gene data show CDR1 as SGHTA and CDR2 as FQGTGA. J gave up 4 bases and V 2 bases, and 9 bases lay outside the gene matches. The CDR3 spans 16 residues. This CDR3 reads CASSLLVGGSADTQYF. CDR3 nucleotides: TGTGCCAGCAGCTTATTGGTGGGAGGGAGCGCAGATACGCAGTATTTT. Full variable domain (missing parts from reference TRBV7-3 and TRBJ2-3): GAGVSQTPSNKVTEKGKYVELRCDPISGHTALYWYRQSLGQGPEFLIYFQGTGAADDSGLPNDRFFAVRPEGSVSTLKIQRTERGDSAVYLCASSLLVGGSADTQYFGPGTRLTVL.

This clone came up once. The chain is built from TRBV18 and TRBJ1-3, with TRBD1 matching 8 bases. V trimming: 5 bases; J trimming: 4 bases; junction bases outside the gene matches: 13. The CDR3 totals 17 residues. Germline V lookup: CDR1 KGHSH, CDR2 LQKENI. In DNA form, the CDR3 reads TGTGCCAGCTCATCCCGCGGGACAGGTCAGCGAGGAAACACCATATATTTT. Its protein is CASSSRGTGQRGNTIYF. Full variable domain (missing parts from reference TRBV18 and TRBJ1-3): NAGVMQNPRHLVRRRGQEARLRCSPMKGHSHVYWYRQLPEEGLKFMVYLQKENIIDESGMPKERFSAEFPKEGPSILRIQQVVRGDSAAYFCASSSRGTGQRGNTIYFGEGSWLTVV.

V gene TRBV27 combines with J gene TRBJ1-1; no firm D call. Germline V CDR1 and CDR2: MNHEY, SMNVEV (reference sequence). This CDR3 contains 12 residues. Trimming left V 7 bases short and J 0 bases short, with 6 bases between. The CDR3 DNA reads as TGTGCCAGCACCATCCTGAACACTGAAGCTTTCTTT. As protein: CASTILNTEAFF.

The V and J genes are TRBV12-5 and TRBJ2-1; 12 nucleotides align to TRBD2. CDR3 length: 16 residues. Trimming at V came to 4 bases and at J to 7 bases, leaving 8 bases not matched to a gene. Germline loops: CDR1 LGHNT, CDR2 FRNRAP. The CDR3 DNA sequence: TGTGCTAGTGGTTGGTACCTAGCGGGGGGGCTTAATGAGCAGTTCTTC. It specifies CASGWYLAGGLNEQFF.

The chain combines TRBV28 with TRBJ2-7; 9 positions agree with TRBD2. Germline loops: CDR1 MDHEN, CDR2 SYDVKM. The V and J ends lost 2 bases and 3 bases, in that order; junction bases with no gene match: 5. The CDR3 is 15 amino acids. CDR3 sequence reads: CASSLAGGPFYEQYF. The CDR3 DNA is TGTGCCAGCAGTTTAGCGGGAGGGCCCTTCTACGAGCAGTACTTC. Using reference TRBV28 and TRBJ2-7 for the parts outside the CDR3, the full variable domain is DVKVTQSSRYLVKRTGEKVFLECVQDMDHENMFWYRQDPGLGLRLIYFSYDVKMKEKGDIPEGYSVSREKKERFSLILESASTNQTSMYLCASSLAGGPFYEQYFGPGTRLTVT.

The chain carries TRBV10-3 and TRBJ2-5, with 10 bases aligning to TRBD2. CDR3 length: 15 amino acids. J lost 5 bases, V lost 0 bases, and 3 bases had no gene match. CDR1 is ENHRY, CDR2 SYGVKD, per germline. The CDR3 DNA is TGTGCCATCAGTGAGTCGGAGCGGGGGGGGGAGACCCAGTACTTC. Protein: CAISESERGGETQYF.

CDR3 nucleotide sequence: TGTGCCAGCTCACCGGGGGGTTCGGGCACTGAAGCTTTCTTT. It codes for CASSPGGSGTEAFF. The chain recombines TRBV18 with TRBJ1-1; D might be TRBD1 (5 bases). The CDR3 contains 14 residues. V dropped 3 bases and J dropped 4 bases, with 12 bases sitting between them. Germline V gives CDR1 KGHSH, CDR2 LQKENI.

This clone was counted once. The chain links TRBV2 to TRBJ2-3; D might be TRBD2 (5 bases). Per germline, CDR1 SNHLY and CDR2 FYNNEI. Between the trimmed V and J ends, which lost 5 bases and 1 base, there was a span of 10 bases. The CDR3 is made up of 14 amino acids. The CDR3, as DNA: TGTGCCAGCAGTATTACCGGGGGCACAGATACGCAGTATTTT. This translates into CASSITGGTDTQYF.

The chain links TRBV4-3 to TRBJ1-1; D gene uncertain. From germline, CDR1 is LGHNA and CDR2 YSLEER. The CDR3 spans 13 residues. Trimming cost V 0 bases and J 1 base, with 3 bases left between them. The CDR3 sequence is CASSQDGNTEAFF. The CDR3 DNA is TGCGCCAGCAGCCAAGACGGGAACACTGAAGCTTTCTTT.

The chain carries TRBV28 and TRBJ2-2, with TRBD1 matching 7 bases. Looked up from germline, CDR1 is MDHEN and CDR2 is SYDVKM. Germline trimming cut 5 bases from V and 1 base from J; bases unmatched to any gene: 7. The CDR3 length is 16 residues. Here the CDR3 reads CASSTTGALNTGELFF. In nucleotides, the CDR3 is TGTGCCAGCAGTACCACAGGGGCATTGAACACCGGGGAGCTGTTTTTT.

The chain joins TRBV9 to TRBJ1-3; D is possibly TRBD1 (6 bases). Germline CDR1 and CDR2: SGDLS and YYNGEE. This CDR3 is 14 amino acids long. Trimming took 3 bases from V and 2 from J, leaving 9 bases between them. CDR3 sequence reads: CASSETGPGNTIYF. The CDR3 nucleotides are TGTGCCAGCAGCGAAACAGGGCCTGGAAACACCATATATTTT.

The chain has TRBV29-1 and TRBJ2-5; 7 positions match TRBD1. CDR1 and CDR2 from the germline V gene are SQVTM and ANQGSEA. J lost 5 bases, V lost 6 bases, and 9 bases had no gene match. CDR3 size: 13 residues. CDR3 DNA: TGCAGCGTGACAGGGAATCTGTTCGAGACCCAGTACTTC. It yields the protein CSVTGNLFETQYF.

The V call is TRBV5-8, the J call TRBJ1-6; 8 bases are shared with TRBD1. Germline V gives CDR1 SGHTS, CDR2 YDEGEE. Trimming removed 2 bases from V and 7 bases from J; junction bases left unmatched: 5. The CDR3 loop spans 15 amino acids. CDR3 in amino acids: CASSFDRGVNSPLHF. The CDR3 DNA sequence: TGTGCCAGCAGCTTTGACAGGGGTGTCAATTCACCCCTCCACTTT. Using reference TRBV5-8 and TRBJ1-6 for the parts outside the CDR3, the full variable domain is EAGVTQSPTHLIKTRGQQATLRCSPISGHTSVYWYQQALGLGLQFLLWYDEGEERNRGNFPPRFSGRQFPNYSSELNVNALELEDSALYLCASSFDRGVNSPLHFGNGTRLTVT.

The chain couples TRBV10-3 to TRBJ2-1; 14 bases match TRBD2. Losses at the gene ends were 5 bases for V and 7 bases for J; bases not matched to a gene: 7. CDR1 ENHRY and CDR2 SYGVKD come from the germline V gene. The CDR3 is made up of 16 amino acids. The CDR3 DNA reads as TGTGCCATCAGTCCCGGGACTAGCGGGAGCAGGAATGAGCAGTTCTTC. Its translation: CAISPGTSGSRNEQFF.

This clone was picked up one time. The chain is built from TRBV11-1 and TRBJ2-3; 10 bases are shared with TRBD1. J was trimmed by 6 bases and V by 1 base; bases with no gene match: 7. CDR3 length equals 16 residues. Germline V gene data show CDR1 as SGHAT and CDR2 as FQDESV (reference sequence). The CDR3 nucleotides are TGTGCCAGCAGCTTAGATTCCGGACAGGGGGTTGATACGCAGTATTTT. Translation gives CASSLDSGQGVDTQYF.

The chain couples TRBV20-1 to TRBJ2-1; D not resolved. Trimming removed 4 bases at V and 10 bases at J, with 11 bases between. This CDR3 is built from 11 residues. Germline-derived CDR1 and CDR2 are DFQATT and SNEGSKA (reference sequence). Here the CDR3 reads CSATSAVEQFF. The CDR3 DNA reads as TGCAGTGCTACCAGCGCGGTCGAGCAGTTCTTC.

The chain has TRBV5-1 and TRBJ2-6; the D gene is possibly TRBD2 (7 bases). The V and J ends lost 2 bases and 0 bases respectively, with 15 bases between them. This CDR3 spans 18 amino acids. Looked up from germline, CDR1 is SGHRS and CDR2 is YFSETQ. CDR3 nucleotides: TGCGCCAGCAGCTTAACAGGGAGGGGAAGCTCTGGGGCCAACGTCCTGACTTTC. Protein: CASSLTGRGSSGANVLTF.

The V gene is TRBV18, the J gene TRBJ1-1; no reliable D call. V was cut by 3 bases and J by 1 base, with 6 bases left in between. CDR3 length: 13 amino acids. The germline V gene has CDR1 KGHSH and CDR2 LQKENI. This CDR3 reads CASSPQKNTEAFF. In DNA, the CDR3 is TGTGCCAGCTCACCGCAGAAGAACACTGAAGCTTTCTTT.

This chain joins TRBV3-1 (or the pseudogene TRBV3-2) and TRBJ2-1; 7 bases match TRBD1. The CDR3 loop spans 14 amino acids. Per germline, CDR1 LGHDT and CDR2 YNNKEL (reference sequence). V lost 4 bases and J lost 8; bases outside the gene matches: 8. The CDR3 here is CASSLGDRADEQFF. CDR3 nucleotide sequence: TGTGCCAGCAGCCTCGGGGACAGAGCGGATGAGCAGTTCTTC.

The CDR3, as DNA: TGTGCCAGCATGGCCGACGGACTAGCGGGGGCCGAGCAGTTCTTC. Its translation: CASMADGLAGAEQFF. The rearrangement uses TRBV6-5 and TRBJ2-1; 13 bases agree with TRBD2. Germline CDR1 and CDR2: MNHEY and SVGAGI. This CDR3 comprises 15 residues. V shed 7 bases, J shed 10 bases, and the junction held 10 bases outside the gene matches.

CDR3 protein: CASSLGRGKETQYF. Here the CDR3 DNA reads TGTGCCAGCAGCTTGGGCAGGGGTAAAGAGACCCAGTACTTC. This rearrangement joins TRBV5-4 to TRBJ2-5; tentative D call: TRBD1 (6 bases). The V gene lost 0 bases and the J gene lost 3 bases, with 9 bases spanning the gap. The germline CDR1 and CDR2 sequences are SGHNT and YYREEE (reference sequence). The CDR3 contains 14 residues.

The chain has TRBV27 and TRBJ1-5; tentative D call: TRBD1 (5 bases). With 4 bases removed from V and 0 bases from J, the gap between germline ends came to 10 bases. Germline V CDR1 and CDR2: MNHEY, SMNVEV (reference sequence). This CDR3 is built from 15 residues. The CDR3 DNA reads TGTGCCAGCAGTTCCTCAGGGATTAGCAATCAGCCCCAGCATTTT. Its translation is CASSSSGISNQPQHF.

A remark on this clone: Different DNA sequences within this sample yield the same CDR3. The chain links TRBV18 to TRBJ1-5; 9 bases fit TRBD1. Per the germline V gene, CDR1 is KGHSH and CDR2 is LQKENI. There are 15 residues in the CDR3. The V and J ends lost 2 bases and 2 bases, in that order; junction bases with no gene match: 1. CDR3 in amino acids: CASSPDRGGNQPQHF. The CDR3 DNA follows: TGTGCCAGCTCACCAGACAGGGGGGGCAATCAGCCCCAGCATTTT.

V is TRBV4-3 and J is TRBJ2-7; possibly TRBD2 for D (5 bases). Germline loops: CDR1 LGHNA, CDR2 YSLEER. The CDR3 contains 16 residues. V lost 1 base and J lost 0, with 13 bases in between. DNA for the CDR3: TGCGCCAGCAGCCAAGGGCCAGCGGTCAGCTCCTACGAGCAGTACTTC. It specifies CASSQGPAVSSYEQYF.

The chain is built from TRBV3-1 (or the pseudogene TRBV3-2) and TRBJ2-7, with D possibly being TRBD1 (6 bases). Germline CDR1 and CDR2: LGHDT and YNNKEL (reference sequence). V lost 5 bases and J 5 bases, leaving 10 bases between the germline ends. The CDR3 contains 12 residues. The CDR3, as DNA: TGTGCCAGCAGCTACAGGGAAAACGAGCAGTACTTC. It translates to CASSYRENEQYF.

The sample holds a few counts of this clone. J is TRBJ2-7 and V is TRBV5-4, with TRBD2 matching over 10 bases. Germline CDR1 reads SGHNT; CDR2 reads YYREEE (reference sequence). CDR3 size: 17 residues. Trimming removed 0 bases from V and 2 bases from J; junction bases left unmatched: 8. The CDR3 sequence is CASSLVTSGTGAYEQYF. As DNA, the CDR3 is TGTGCCAGCAGCTTGGTAACTAGCGGGACTGGGGCCTACGAGCAGTACTTC.

J is TRBJ2-7 and V is TRBV6-2 or TRBV6-3; possibly TRBD1 for D (6 bases). Germline CDR1 reads MNHEY; CDR2 reads SVGEGT. The V and J ends lost 4 bases and 2 bases respectively, with 12 bases between them. This CDR3 is built from 14 residues. As DNA, the CDR3 is TGTGCCAGCAGTTGGGGCAGGGGAGCCTACGAGCAGTACTTC. Amino acid sequence: CASSWGRGAYEQYF.

The chain joins TRBV6-1 to TRBJ1-1; D unclear. Germline V gene data show CDR1 as MNHNS and CDR2 as SASEGT. The CDR3 spans 13 residues. The ends were cut back, 2 bases at V and 1 base at J, with 5 bases in the middle. This CDR3 reads CASSEQKNTEAFF. In nucleotides, the CDR3 is TGTGCCAGCAGTGAACAGAAGAACACTGAAGCTTTCTTT.

The chain joins TRBV9 to TRBJ1-5; 9 nucleotides align to TRBD1. V lost 3 bases and J lost 5; bases outside the gene matches: 6. CDR1 is SGDLS and CDR2 is YYNGEE in the germline V gene. The CDR3 has 15 amino acids. The CDR3 DNA reads as TGTGCCAGCAGCGAGCGGACAGGGGCCGATCAGCCCCAGCATTTT. It encodes CASSERTGADQPQHF.